This TCR beta chain was obtained from a study of shared clonotypes between healthy human individuals. Overall study results and limits: In a handful of donors, around 5% of naive CD4 clonotypes appeared in common. Researchers sampled blood only, noting tissue repertoires likely differ. The study found lower generation probabilities in non-shared clonotypes than in those shared by all four donors.

In the case of this clone: No antigen is known for it. This specimen includes other DNA sequences encoding the same CDR3.

In germline, CDR1 is PRHDT, CDR2 FYEKMQ (reference sequence). This CDR3 contains 12 residues. V lost 2 bases to trimming and J lost 1 base, with 3 bases between them. Terminally differentiated effector memory CD45RA+ cells were left out of the naive CD8 fraction, which was CD45RO-negative and positively selected for CCR7. At a deep level, the assay was run. Produced via immunoSEQ multiplex PCR; TCRdb's table is partial and in-frame only. The sample consists of some 2 million clones, about 94% of them appearing once. The sample was naive CD8+ T cells sorted from blood. V is TRBV13 and J is TRBJ2-7, with D uncertain. The receptor was isolated from a man younger than 35 in good health. Here the CDR3 reads CASSLRSYEQYF. The CDR3 nucleotides read TGTGCCAGCAGCTTAAGATCCTACGAGCAGTACTTC.